The 21 T cell receptor beta chains given below trace back to one sample, sequenced in a study of shared clonotypes between healthy human individuals. Cells designated naive CD8 were CD45RO-negative and were positively selected for CCR7, with terminally differentiated effector memory CD45RA+ cells excluded. Here immunoSEQ multiplex PCR was the method, and the copy in TCRdb shows in-frame clones only, minus some. The repertoire includes around 2,000,000 clones, about 94% of them detected once, and under 1.5% sits in the top ten. The sample consisted of naive CD8+ T cells sorted from blood. The source of these receptors is a man aged 18 to 29 in good health.

The chain joins TRBV10-3 to TRBJ2-7; perhaps TRBD1 as D (6 bases). The CDR3 sequence is 16 residues long. In germline, CDR1 is ENHRY, CDR2 SYGVKD. Trimming cost V 0 bases and J 2 bases, with 14 bases left between them. This CDR3 reads CAISESAWDTAYEQYF. The DNA of the CDR3 is TGTGCCATCAGTGAGTCTGCCTGGGACACCGCCTACGAGCAGTACTTC.

The chain joins TRBV27 to TRBJ1-2; D may be TRBD1 (5 bases). V was cut by 2 bases and J by 4 bases, with 11 bases left in between. Germline CDR1 MNHEY, CDR2 SMNVEV (reference sequence). The CDR3 is 14 amino acids. The CDR3 DNA reads as TGTGCCAGCAGTTTAAAAGGGGACTTCTATGGCTACACCTTC. Its protein is CASSLKGDFYGYTF.

In this sample, this clone turned up once. The chain carries TRBV7-9 and TRBJ2-2; 8 nucleotides align to TRBD2. Germline V gene sequence: CDR1 SEHNR, CDR2 FQNEAQ (reference sequence). The CDR3 runs to 13 residues. CDR3 protein: CASGTSSFGELFF. The CDR3 DNA is TGTGCTAGCGGGACTTCATCTTTCGGGGAGCTGTTTTTT.

The V and J genes are TRBV27 and TRBJ2-1; D not certain. This CDR3 comprises 15 residues. CDR1 MNHEY and CDR2 SMNVEV come from the germline V gene (reference sequence). V lost 4 bases to trimming and J lost 2 bases, with 12 bases between them. In DNA form, the CDR3 reads TGTGCCAGCAGTTCCGCCGGAGCCACCTACAATGAGCAGTTCTTC. Amino acids: CASSSAGATYNEQFF.

The chain couples TRBV19 to TRBJ1-2, with D perhaps TRBD1 (6 bases). Trimming stripped 3 bases from V and 8 bases from J, with 13 bases between. The length of the CDR3 is 13 residues. Per the germline V gene, CDR1 is LNHDA and CDR2 is SQIVND (reference sequence). DNA for the CDR3: TGTGCCAGTAGTATCGTCACAGGGAGCGGCTACACCTTC. This encodes CASSIVTGSGYTF.

This clone was seen only once. The genes are TRBV7-2 and TRBJ2-5, with D unresolved. Trimming removed 1 base at V and 5 bases at J, with 8 bases between. There are 13 residues in the CDR3. In germline, CDR1 is SGHTA, CDR2 FQGNSA. This CDR3 reads CASSLDVRETQYF. CDR3 nucleotide sequence: TGTGCCAGCAGCTTAGACGTCCGGGAGACCCAGTACTTC.

This chain uses TRBV11-1 with TRBJ1-1; D is perhaps TRBD1 (6 bases). The CDR3 covers 16 residues. Germline CDR1 reads SGHAT; CDR2 reads FQDESV (reference sequence). V was shortened by 0 bases and J by 2 bases, with 13 bases between the two germline ends. The DNA of the CDR3 is TGTGCCAGCAGCTTAGCAGGCGCAGGGGTAAACACTGAAGCTTTCTTT. This codes for CASSLAGAGVNTEAFF.

This clone was seen only once. The CDR3 DNA follows: TGCGCCAGCAGCCAAGATCTCCTAGACAGGGAACAAGAGACCCAGTACTTC. Protein product: CASSQDLLDREQETQYF. This chain joins TRBV4-3 and TRBJ2-5; TRBD1 matches 7 bases. CDR1 and CDR2 (germline): LGHNA, YSLEER. The junction had 9 bases not matched to a gene; V was cut back by 0 bases and J by 2 bases. The CDR3 covers 17 residues.

This sequence joins TRBV7-9 and TRBJ1-1; no reliable D call. V gave up 5 bases and J gave up 0 bases, with 10 bases separating them. This CDR3 comprises 14 residues. CDR1 and CDR2 from the germline V gene are SEHNR and FQNEAQ (reference sequence). The DNA for the CDR3 is TGTGCCAGCAGCCCAATCGCCGTGAACACTGAAGCTTTCTTT. The encoded protein is CASSPIAVNTEAFF.

This clone was recorded only once. The chain is built from TRBV28 and TRBJ2-7, with TRBD1 as a possible D gene (5 bases). The V gene lost 2 bases and the J gene lost 5 bases, with 16 bases spanning the gap. CDR3 length: 15 amino acids. Germline V CDR1 and CDR2: MDHEN, SYDVKM. The CDR3 nucleotides read TGTGCCAGCAGTTTACGGCAGGGTAACCGCAACGAGCAGTACTTC. Residues: CASSLRQGNRNEQYF.

The chain links TRBV6-1 to TRBJ1-3; maybe TRBD1 (6 bases). The CDR3 loop spans 14 amino acids. The V and J ends lost 3 bases and 4 bases respectively, with 10 bases between them. Germline CDR1 is MNHNS and CDR2 is SASEGT. The DNA of the CDR3 is TGTGCCAGCAGTGAGGGGGCATGGGGAAACACCATATATTTT. Translating gives CASSEGAWGNTIYF.

The chain is built from TRBV28 and TRBJ1-3, with TRBD1 as a possible D gene (6 bases). The CDR3 has 14 amino acids. Germline V gene data show CDR1 as MDHEN and CDR2 as SYDVKM. Trimming pared 3 bases from V and 7 bases from J, leaving 13 bases between. CDR3 protein: CASSFGRGGNTIYF. The CDR3 DNA is TGTGCCAGCAGTTTCGGCAGGGGCGGCAACACCATATATTTT.

This clone showed up just once. V usage is TRBV7-9 and J usage is TRBJ2-1; 7 bases are shared with TRBD2. The ends lost 1 base at V and 2 bases at J; junction bases unmatched: 5. This CDR3 is built from 16 residues. Germline V gene data show CDR1 as SEHNR and CDR2 as FQNEAQ (reference sequence). CDR3 residues: CASSLEAGRTYNEQFF. In DNA form, the CDR3 reads TGTGCCAGCAGCTTAGAGGCCGGGAGGACCTACAATGAGCAGTTCTTC. Full variable domain (rest looked up from reference TRBV7-9 and TRBJ2-1): DTGVSQNPRHKITKRGQNVTFRCDPISEHNRLYWYRQTLGQGPEFLTYFQNEAQLEKSRLLSDRFSAERPKGSFSTLEIQRTEQGDSAMYLCASSLEAGRTYNEQFFGPGTRLTVL.

This clone was observed once. The chain joins TRBV28 to TRBJ1-5, with a weak D call TRBD1 (6 bases). Per germline, CDR1 MDHEN and CDR2 SYDVKM. V dropped 1 base and J dropped 7 bases, with 14 bases sitting between them. The CDR3 is made up of 15 amino acids. The CDR3, as DNA: TGTGCCAGCAGTTTATTCGGGGGGCGGGAACAGCCCCAGCATTTT. Translated, it gives CASSLFGGREQPQHF.

This clone was found a few times. The rearrangement uses TRBV16 and TRBJ1-2; tentative D call: TRBD1 (5 bases). The CDR3 length is 15 residues. V lost 2 bases and J 0 bases, leaving 10 bases between the germline ends. Germline assignment: CDR1 KGHSY and CDR2 FQNENV. The CDR3 sequence: CASSQPGQANYGYTF. The CDR3, as DNA: TGTGCCAGCAGCCAACCGGGGCAGGCTAACTATGGCTACACCTTC.

The V call is TRBV9, the J call TRBJ2-3, with 7 bases identical to TRBD2. After removal of 0 bases from V and 2 bases from J, the junction contained 6 bases not matched to a gene. The length of the CDR3 is 16 residues. Germline V gene lookup returns CDR1 SGDLS and CDR2 YYNGEE. The CDR3: CASSVDTGGDTDTQYF. The CDR3 DNA is TGTGCCAGCAGCGTAGACACGGGGGGAGACACAGATACGCAGTATTTT.

This chain joins TRBV6-5 and TRBJ2-5, with unresolved D. Deletions cut 2 bases from V and 4 bases from J, with 14 bases between. Per the germline V gene, CDR1 is MNHEY and CDR2 is SVGAGI. The CDR3 extends over 15 amino acids. The CDR3 loop reads CASSYDRPAPETQYF. DNA of the CDR3: TGTGCCAGCAGTTACGATCGACCGGCTCCAGAGACCCAGTACTTC.

The chain recombines TRBV7-2 with TRBJ2-7, with 12 bases identical to TRBD2. V trimming: 7 bases; J trimming: 2 bases; junction bases outside the gene matches: 6. CDR1 and CDR2 (germline): SGHTA, FQGNSA. This CDR3 spans 15 amino acids. CDR3 sequence reads: CASTYLAGGPYEQYF. DNA of the CDR3: TGTGCCAGCACCTACCTAGCGGGGGGGCCCTACGAGCAGTACTTC. Full variable domain (missing parts from reference TRBV7-2 and TRBJ2-7): GAGVSQSPSNKVTEKGKDVELRCDPISGHTALYWYRQSLGQGLEFLIYFQGNSAPDKSGLPSDRFSAERTGGSVSTLTIQRTQQEDSAVYLCASTYLAGGPYEQYFGPGTRLTVT.

The rearrangement joins TRBV11-2 to TRBJ2-5, with 7 nucleotides matching TRBD1. Germline values: CDR1 SGHAT, CDR2 FQNNGV. The CDR3 totals 14 residues. V gave up 7 bases and J gave up 1 base; unmatched junction bases: 6. The CDR3 protein is CASTAGDSQETQYF. In nucleotides, the CDR3 is TGTGCCAGCACCGCAGGGGACAGCCAAGAGACCCAGTACTTC.

Concerning this clone: Distinct nucleotide sequences in the sample also encode this CDR3. The V gene is TRBV5-6, the J gene TRBJ2-7; TRBD1 aligns across 11 bases. In germline, CDR1 is SGHDT, CDR2 YYEEEE. The junction had 6 bases not matched to a gene; V was cut back by 3 bases and J by 7 bases. This CDR3 spans 14 amino acids. CDR3 coding DNA: TGTGCCAGCAGCTACGGGACAGGGGGAGGAGAGCAGTACTTC. Protein: CASSYGTGGGEQYF.

The J gene is TRBJ2-7, the V gene TRBV4-3, with 7 bases that match TRBD1. The V and J ends lost 2 bases and 0 bases, in that order; junction bases with no gene match: 4. The CDR3 sequence is 15 residues long. The germline V gene encodes CDR1 LGHNA and CDR2 YSLEER. This chain's CDR3 is CASSQIRDSSYEQYF. CDR3 in DNA: TGCGCCAGCAGCCAAATCCGGGACAGCTCCTACGAGCAGTACTTC.